This entry lists 32 T cell receptor beta chains sequenced from one sample in a study of blood T cell repertoires in COVID-19. Assay used: immunoSEQ multiplex PCR; TCRdb lists only in-frame clones, some missing. The repertoire consists of approximately 230,000 clones, with about 91% occurring once and the leading ten covering 5% to 6.5%. Sequences were obtained from peripheral blood. Receptors originate from a woman aged 30 to 39 with COVID-19, enrolled during active disease.

V and J are TRBV5-5 and TRBJ1-2, with 7 bases fitting TRBD1. From germline, CDR1 is SGHKS and CDR2 YYEKEE (reference sequence). J gave up 5 bases and V 2 bases, and 15 bases lay outside the gene matches. CDR3 length: 17 amino acids. The CDR3 loop reads CASSLHLNPGQSYGYTF. For the CDR3, the DNA is TGTGCCAGCAGCTTACACCTGAACCCGGGACAGTCTTATGGCTACACCTTC.

The chain is built from TRBV3-1 (or the pseudogene TRBV3-2) and TRBJ2-5, with 8 bases that match TRBD2. Per germline, CDR1 LGHDT and CDR2 YNNKEL (reference sequence). The V and J ends lost 2 bases and 5 bases, in that order; junction bases with no gene match: 7. The CDR3 runs 15 residues. This chain's CDR3 is CASSQLAGSEETQYF. The CDR3, as DNA: TGTGCCAGCAGCCAACTAGCGGGTAGCGAGGAGACCCAGTACTTC.

The chain carries TRBV7-9 and TRBJ2-7; D unclear. Looked up from germline, CDR1 is SEHNR and CDR2 is FQNEAQ (reference sequence). This CDR3 spans 14 amino acids. Trimming pared 1 base from V and 4 bases from J, leaving 11 bases between. The CDR3 DNA is TGTGCCAGCAGCTTAGAACAGCCGCAATACGAGCAGTACTTC. Translated, it gives CASSLEQPQYEQYF. Full variable domain (remainder filled in from reference TRBV7-9 and TRBJ2-7): DTGVSQNPRHKITKRGQNVTFRCDPISEHNRLYWYRQTLGQGPEFLTYFQNEAQLEKSRLLSDRFSAERPKGSFSTLEIQRTEQGDSAMYLCASSLEQPQYEQYFGPGTRLTVT.

V gene TRBV6-6 combines with J gene TRBJ2-1, with D tentatively TRBD1 (6 bases). The CDR3 has 16 amino acids. The germline V gene has CDR1 MNHNY and CDR2 SVGAGI (reference sequence). V lost 0 bases to trimming and J lost 4 bases, with 13 bases between them. This CDR3 is CASSYSIRGPYNEQFF. CDR3 bases: TGTGCCAGCAGTTACTCGATCAGGGGCCCTTACAATGAGCAGTTCTTC.

This clone is medium-sized in the sample. V is TRBV6-4 and J is TRBJ2-1; 8 bases line up with TRBD2. After removal of 3 bases from V and 7 bases from J, the junction contained 11 bases not matched to a gene. CDR1 is MRHNA, CDR2 SNTAGT, per germline. The CDR3 runs 16 residues. This chain's CDR3 is CASSEGAGTSSNEQFF. As DNA, the CDR3 is TGTGCCAGCAGTGAAGGGGCCGGGACTAGTAGTAATGAGCAGTTCTTC.

The genes are TRBV18 and TRBJ2-5; D is perhaps TRBD2 (6 bases). Trimming stripped 2 bases from V and 5 bases from J, with 15 bases between. The germline V gene has CDR1 KGHSH and CDR2 LQKENI. This CDR3 is 15 amino acids long. CDR3: CASSPSEGPGETQYF. The CDR3 bases are TGTGCCAGCTCACCATCGGAGGGGCCGGGGGAGACCCAGTACTTC.

The sample holds a few counts of this clone. The chain links TRBV10-3 to TRBJ2-2, with 7 bases fitting TRBD1. In germline, CDR1 is ENHRY, CDR2 SYGVKD. The CDR3 covers 14 residues. The ends lost 9 bases at V and 1 base at J; junction bases unmatched: 5. CDR3 in amino acids: CAIGGARNTGELFF. CDR3 bases: TGTGCCATAGGGGGCGCAAGGAACACCGGGGAGCTGTTTTTT.

This clone was seen only once. The chain uses TRBV7-8 and TRBJ2-1, with D possibly being TRBD1 (5 bases). The CDR3 has 15 residues. Per the germline V gene, CDR1 is SGHVS and CDR2 is FQNEAQ. The ends were cut back, 1 base at V and 15 bases at J, with 22 bases in the middle. The CDR3 reads CASSLVDSKVEFRFF. The CDR3, as DNA: TGTGCCAGCAGCTTAGTCGACAGCAAAGTGGAATTTCGGTTCTTC.

The chain combines TRBV4-3 with TRBJ2-7, with 7 bases matching TRBD1. The CDR3 totals 16 residues. Looked up from germline, CDR1 is LGHNA and CDR2 is YSLEER. V lost 0 bases and J lost 0; bases outside the gene matches: 5. The DNA of the CDR3 is TGCGCCAGCAGCCAAGACCTGGGGACAGTCTCCTACGAGCAGTACTTC. Translated: CASSQDLGTVSYEQYF.

This clone has a handful of counts. The chain employs TRBV13 and TRBJ2-2; the match to TRBD2 covers 10 bases. V shed 6 bases, J shed 6 bases, and the junction held 7 bases outside the gene matches. This CDR3 is 15 amino acids long. Per the germline V gene, CDR1 is PRHDT and CDR2 is FYEKMQ (reference sequence). The CDR3 loop is CASRAGTSVSGELFF. The DNA for the CDR3 is TGTGCCAGCAGAGCCGGGACTAGCGTCTCCGGGGAGCTGTTTTTT. Full variable domain (outside the CDR3, taken from reference TRBV13 and TRBJ2-2): AAGVIQSPRHLIKEKRETATLKCYPIPRHDTVYWYQQGPGQDPQFLISFYEKMQSDKGSIPDRFSAQQFSDYHSELNMSSLELGDSALYFCASRAGTSVSGELFFGEGSRLTVL.

The J gene is TRBJ1-2, the V gene TRBV7-9; TRBD1 agrees at 7 bases. In germline, CDR1 is SEHNR, CDR2 FQNEAQ (reference sequence). After removal of 5 bases from V and 1 base from J, the junction contained 7 bases not matched to a gene. The CDR3 runs 15 residues. CDR3 nucleotide sequence: TGTGCCAGCAGCCCGACCGGGACAGATAACTATGGCTACACCTTC. Its protein is CASSPTGTDNYGYTF.

This chain links TRBV10-3 with TRBJ1-4; tentative D call: TRBD1 (6 bases). The length of the CDR3 is 14 residues. V lost 4 bases, J lost 8 bases, and 14 bases lay in between. The germline gives CDR1 ENHRY, CDR2 SYGVKD. Here the CDR3 reads CAISGGGLNEKLFF. The CDR3 nucleotides are TGTGCCATCAGTGGGGGGGGGCTGAACGAAAAACTGTTTTTT.

The sample holds many counts of this clone. This chain connects TRBV6-2 or TRBV6-3 to TRBJ2-6; D might be TRBD2 (5 bases). The V end was cut by 6 bases, the J end by 2 bases, with 11 bases between. The V gene's germline CDR1 is MNHEY and CDR2 SVGEGT. This CDR3 contains 15 residues. This CDR3 is CASSPTSTGANVLTF. The CDR3 bases are TGTGCCAGCAGCCCAACTAGTACTGGGGCCAACGTCCTGACTTTC.

This CDR3 is CASSQEGLQYTDTQYF. The CDR3 DNA reads as TGCGCCAGCAGCCAGGAGGGACTTCAATACACAGATACGCAGTATTTT. This chain connects TRBV4-3 to TRBJ2-3; the D gene is possibly TRBD2 (6 bases). This CDR3 has 16 amino acids. With 3 bases removed from V and 2 bases from J, the gap between germline ends came to 15 bases. Per germline, CDR1 LGHNA and CDR2 YSLEER.

V usage is TRBV6-6 and J usage is TRBJ1-2; D unresolved. Germline assignment: CDR1 MNHNY and CDR2 SVGAGI (reference sequence). V lost 6 bases, J lost 4 bases, and 12 bases lay in between. This CDR3 comprises 13 residues. CDR3 sequence (DNA): TGTGCCAGCAGGCGGACTTCCTTCTATGGCTACACCTTC. Translated: CASRRTSFYGYTF.

The V call is TRBV4-3, the J call TRBJ2-1; 7 bases agree with TRBD1. Germline V gene sequence: CDR1 LGHNA, CDR2 YSLEER. V trimming: 4 bases; J trimming: 3 bases; junction bases outside the gene matches: 12. CDR3 size: 17 residues. DNA for the CDR3: TGCGCCAGCAGCCTCCGACCGGGACAGATTATCTACAATGAGCAGTTCTTC. Translating it yields CASSLRPGQIIYNEQFF.

The gene calls are TRBV6-5 and TRBJ2-7; 11 bases are a match to TRBD2. The germline CDR1 and CDR2 sequences are MNHEY and SVGAGI. V was clipped by 6 bases and J by 5 bases; unmatched bases: 6. The CDR3 runs 14 residues. The chain's CDR3 is CASRLAGGRHEQYV. In DNA, the CDR3 is TGTGCCAGCAGATTAGCGGGAGGGAGGCACGAGCAGTACGTC.

This chain joins TRBV7-8 and TRBJ2-1; a possible D gene is TRBD2 (6 bases). The CDR3 is made up of 16 amino acids. V lost 5 bases to trimming and J lost 4 bases, with 18 bases between them. Germline V gene data show CDR1 as SGHVS and CDR2 as FQNEAQ. The chain's CDR3 is CASSPTGDSIYNEQFF. Here the CDR3 DNA reads TGTGCCAGCAGCCCAACGGGGGACTCCATTTACAATGAGCAGTTCTTC. Full variable domain (missing parts from reference TRBV7-8 and TRBJ2-1): GAGVSQSPRYKVAKRGQDVALRCDPISGHVSLFWYQQALGQGPEFLTYFQNEAQLDKSGLPSDRFFAERPEGSVSTLKIQRTQQEDSAVYLCASSPTGDSIYNEQFFGPGTRLTVL.

The chain combines TRBV5-4 with TRBJ2-5, with TRBD1 matching over 12 bases. The CDR3 has 16 residues. CDR1 and CDR2 from the germline V gene are SGHNT and YYREEE (reference sequence). V shed 3 bases, J shed 4 bases, and the junction held 7 bases outside the gene matches. The CDR3 DNA follows: TGTGCCAGCAGCTGGGGGGACAGGGGGCTCCGAGAGACCCAGTACTTC. This translates into CASSWGDRGLRETQYF. The full variable domain, completed using reference TRBV5-4 and TRBJ2-5, is ETGVTQSPTHLIKTRGQQVTLRCSSQSGHNTVSWYQQALGQGPQFIFQYYREEENGRGNFPPRFSGLQFPNYSSELNVNALELDDSALYLCASSWGDRGLRETQYFGPGTRLLVL.

The CDR3 nucleotides are TGTGCCAGCAGTGGCAGCGGGGACACGGGCTTTTCCTATGGCTACACCTTC. It specifies CASSGSGDTGFSYGYTF. The V and J genes are TRBV6-1 and TRBJ1-2; D perhaps matches TRBD1 (6 bases). Germline lookup yields CDR1 MNHNS and CDR2 SASEGT. V lost 4 bases and J 4 bases, leaving 22 bases between the germline ends. The CDR3 covers 17 residues.

The chain uses TRBV3-1 (or the pseudogene TRBV3-2) and TRBJ2-5, with 13 bases aligning to TRBD2. Germline CDR1 reads LGHDT; CDR2 reads YNNKEL (reference sequence). The CDR3 is 15 amino acids. V shed 8 bases and J 5 bases; nucleotides not matched to a gene: 8. As DNA, the CDR3 is TGTGCCAGCGGTGAGACTAGCGGGAGGAAGGAGACCCAGTACTTC. Translation gives CASGETSGRKETQYF.

V and J are TRBV3-1 (or the pseudogene TRBV3-2) and TRBJ2-1; D perhaps matches TRBD2 (5 bases). V was pared by 4 bases and J by 0 bases, with 16 bases between. Germline V gene lookup returns CDR1 LGHDT and CDR2 YNNKEL (reference sequence). This CDR3 is built from 17 residues. The CDR3 region is CASSLRGALSSYNEQFF. Written as DNA, the CDR3 is TGTGCCAGCAGCCTCCGGGGAGCCCTCAGCTCCTACAATGAGCAGTTCTTC.

The J gene is TRBJ2-1, the V gene TRBV5-1; 7 bases line up with TRBD2. V lost 5 bases, J lost 8 bases, and 7 bases stayed unmatched. Germline V gene lookup returns CDR1 SGHRS and CDR2 YFSETQ. CDR3 length: 13 amino acids. CDR3 sequence: CASREYGGDEQFF. The CDR3 coding sequence is TGCGCCAGCAGGGAGTATGGGGGGGATGAGCAGTTCTTC. Full variable domain (outside the CDR3, taken from reference TRBV5-1 and TRBJ2-1): KAGVTQTPRYLIKTRGQQVTLSCSPISGHRSVSWYQQTPGQGLQFLFEYFSETQRNKGNFPGRFSGRQFSNSRSEMNVSTLELGDSALYLCASREYGGDEQFFGPGTRLTVL.

V gene TRBV5-1 combines with J gene TRBJ2-7, with TRBD2 as a possible D gene (6 bases). CDR3 size: 14 residues. Germline V gene sequence: CDR1 SGHRS, CDR2 YFSETQ. Trimming left V 0 bases short and J 6 bases short, with 13 bases between. CDR3 loop: CASSLAPGDGEQYF. The CDR3 DNA reads as TGCGCCAGCAGCTTGGCCCCGGGGGACGGCGAGCAGTACTTC.

The genes are TRBV6-4 and TRBJ1-1, with D hard to call. Deletions cut 2 bases from V and 1 base from J, with 8 bases between. Per germline, CDR1 MRHNA and CDR2 SNTAGT. CDR3 size: 14 residues. This chain's CDR3 is CASSDVPGNTEAFF. The CDR3 bases are TGTGCCAGCAGTGACGTGCCAGGGAACACTGAAGCTTTCTTT.

The genes are TRBV19 and TRBJ2-7, with 8 bases identical to TRBD1. J lost 3 bases, V lost 4 bases, and 14 bases had no gene match. Per the germline V gene, CDR1 is LNHDA and CDR2 is SQIVND (reference sequence). This CDR3 contains 17 residues. Here the CDR3 DNA reads TGTGCCAGTAGTACCGGACAGGGCCGAGGTGGGATCTACGAGCAGTACTTC. It codes for CASSTGQGRGGIYEQYF.

The gene calls are TRBV4-1 and TRBJ2-1, with D maybe TRBD2 (5 bases). V gave up 4 bases and J gave up 3 bases, with 10 bases separating them. The germline CDR1 and CDR2 sequences are MGHRA and YSYEKL. CDR3 length equals 14 residues. The CDR3: CASSPEGSYNEQFF. The DNA for the CDR3 is TGCGCCAGCAGCCCCGAGGGCAGCTACAATGAGCAGTTCTTC.

The chain recombines TRBV13 with TRBJ1-2, with TRBD1 as a possible D gene (5 bases). The V gene lost 1 base and the J gene lost 7 bases, with 10 bases spanning the gap. Per germline, CDR1 PRHDT and CDR2 FYEKMQ (reference sequence). This CDR3 contains 13 residues. The CDR3 is CASSLARGSGYTF. The CDR3 DNA sequence: TGTGCCAGCAGCTTAGCAAGGGGATCTGGCTACACCTTC.

The V call is TRBV4-3, the J call TRBJ2-2, with D possibly being TRBD1 (5 bases). The germline V and J ends were trimmed by 4 bases and 5 bases, with 11 bases remaining between them. This CDR3 region has 14 residues. Per germline, CDR1 LGHNA and CDR2 YSLEER. CDR3 coding DNA: TGCGCCAGCAGCCGAAGACAGTCGACCGGGGAGCTGTTTTTT. Encoded protein: CASSRRQSTGELFF.

The J gene is TRBJ1-2, the V gene TRBV4-3; 8 bases fit TRBD1. Germline CDR1 and CDR2: LGHNA and YSLEER. V lost 0 bases and J lost 4; bases outside the gene matches: 1. The CDR3 is 14 amino acids. The CDR3 here is CASSQDDRGYGYTF. Written as DNA, the CDR3 is TGCGCCAGCAGCCAAGATGACAGGGGCTATGGCTACACCTTC.

CDR3 DNA sequence: TGTGCCAGCAGCATCAACAGGCCCGACGGGTTATATGGCTACACCTTC. It codes for CASSINRPDGLYGYTF. The chain is built from TRBV6-2 or TRBV6-3 and TRBJ1-2; TRBD1 might be the D (5 bases). Looked up from germline, CDR1 is MNHEY and CDR2 is SVGEGT. This CDR3 comprises 16 residues. Trimming removed 6 bases at V and 5 bases at J, with 22 bases between.

The chain uses TRBV19 and TRBJ1-5, with 7 positions matching TRBD1. Trimming took 6 bases from V and 6 from J; bases not matched to a gene: 8. This CDR3 contains 14 residues. The germline gives CDR1 LNHDA, CDR2 SQIVND (reference sequence). The CDR3, as DNA: TGTGCCAGTAGCACACAGGGGATCGGTCAGCCCCAGCATTTT. It specifies CASSTQGIGQPQHF.